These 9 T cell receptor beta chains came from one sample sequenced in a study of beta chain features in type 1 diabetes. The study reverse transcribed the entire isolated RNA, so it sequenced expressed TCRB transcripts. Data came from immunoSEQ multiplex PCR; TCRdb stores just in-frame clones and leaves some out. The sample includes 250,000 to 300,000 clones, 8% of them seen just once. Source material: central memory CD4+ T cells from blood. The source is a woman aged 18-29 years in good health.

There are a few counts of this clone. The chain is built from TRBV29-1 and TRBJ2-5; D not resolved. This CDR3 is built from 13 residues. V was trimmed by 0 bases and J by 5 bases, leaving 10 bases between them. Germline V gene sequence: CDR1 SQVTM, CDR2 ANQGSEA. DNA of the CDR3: TGCAGCGTTGAAGATCTCGGCAGGGAGACCCAGTACTTC. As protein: CSVEDLGRETQYF.

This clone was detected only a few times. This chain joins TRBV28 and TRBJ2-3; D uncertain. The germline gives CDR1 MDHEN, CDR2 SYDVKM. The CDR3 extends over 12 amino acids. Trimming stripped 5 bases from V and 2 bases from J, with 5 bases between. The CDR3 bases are TGTGCCAGCAGTCCTATCACAGATACGCAGTATTTT. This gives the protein CASSPITDTQYF.

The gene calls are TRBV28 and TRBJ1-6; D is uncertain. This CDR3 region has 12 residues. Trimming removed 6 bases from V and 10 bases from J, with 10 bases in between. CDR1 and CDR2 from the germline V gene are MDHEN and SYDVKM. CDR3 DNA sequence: TGTGCCAGCAGCCCGGCGGGGTCACCCCTCCACTTT. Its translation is CASSPAGSPLHF. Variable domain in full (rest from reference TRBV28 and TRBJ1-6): DVKVTQSSRYLVKRTGEKVFLECVQDMDHENMFWYRQDPGLGLRLIYFSYDVKMKEKGDIPEGYSVSREKKERFSLILESASTNQTSMYLCASSPAGSPLHFGNGTRLTVT.

As DNA, the CDR3 is TGTGCCAGCAGCTTGTCCGGGACAGGGGGCACTGAAGCTTTCTTT. As protein: CASSLSGTGGTEAFF. This chain connects TRBV7-9 to TRBJ1-1; TRBD1 aligns across 11 bases. The length of the CDR3 is 15 residues. The V gene end was trimmed by 3 bases and the J gene end by 4 bases; junction bases not matched to a gene: 4. Germline values: CDR1 SEHNR, CDR2 FQNEAQ (reference sequence).

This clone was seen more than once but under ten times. The CDR3 loop reads CSVGSGAGNQPQHF. In nucleotides, the CDR3 is TGCAGCGTTGGGTCCGGTGCTGGCAATCAGCCCCAGCATTTT. The V and J genes are TRBV29-1 and TRBJ1-5, with D uncertain. This CDR3 comprises 14 residues. The germline V gene has CDR1 SQVTM and CDR2 ANQGSEA. Trimming stripped 4 bases from V and 2 bases from J, with 12 bases between.

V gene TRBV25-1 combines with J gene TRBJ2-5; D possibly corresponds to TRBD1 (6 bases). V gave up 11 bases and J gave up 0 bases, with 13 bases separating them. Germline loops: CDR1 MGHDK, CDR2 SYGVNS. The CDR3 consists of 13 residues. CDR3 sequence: CAAGGGHQETQYF. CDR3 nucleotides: TGTGCCGCTGGTGGGGGCCACCAAGAGACCCAGTACTTC.

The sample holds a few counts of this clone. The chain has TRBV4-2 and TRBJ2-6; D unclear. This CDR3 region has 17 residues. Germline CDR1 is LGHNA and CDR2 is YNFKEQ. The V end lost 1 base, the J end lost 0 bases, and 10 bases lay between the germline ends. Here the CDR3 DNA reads TGTGCCAGCAGCCAAGTATCAGCGACCTCTGGGGCCAACGTCCTGACTTTC. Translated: CASSQVSATSGANVLTF.

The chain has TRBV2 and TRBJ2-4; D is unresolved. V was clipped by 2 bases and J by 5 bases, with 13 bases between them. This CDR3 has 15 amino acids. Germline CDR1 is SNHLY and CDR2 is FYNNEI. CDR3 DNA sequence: TGTGCCAGCAGTGAAATAAGGAAATTTGAAAACATTCAGTACTTC. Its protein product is CASSEIRKFENIQYF.

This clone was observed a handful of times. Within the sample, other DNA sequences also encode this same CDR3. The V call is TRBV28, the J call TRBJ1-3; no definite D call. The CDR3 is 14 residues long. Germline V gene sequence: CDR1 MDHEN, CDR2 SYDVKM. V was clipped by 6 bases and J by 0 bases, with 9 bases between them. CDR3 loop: CASRPQGSGNTIYF. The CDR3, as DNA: TGTGCCAGCAGACCTCAAGGCTCTGGAAACACCATATATTTT.